This T cell receptor (beta chain) was captured by sequencing in a study of blood T cell repertoires in COVID-19. Study-level information: Material from acute and convalescent COVID-19 was sourced from the United States, Italy and Spain. The cDNA or gDNA used as material had been derived from T cells, B-cell-depleted T cells, or PBMCs.

In the study's own analysis: How many nucleated cells were present was estimated from reference gene primer amplification. Sequencing used immunoSEQ multiplex PCR; TCRdb keeps in-frame clones, though not all of them. That table is the source of V, J and clone size, and D and trimming were worked out from the DNA. The sample includes a few hundred thousand clones, around nine tenths of them seen just once. From germline, CDR1 is MNHEY and CDR2 SVGEGT. The CDR3 length is 16 residues. The germline V and J ends were trimmed by 2 bases and 0 bases, with 11 bases remaining between them. This TCR came from a woman between 40 and 55 years old who had recovered from COVID-19. The sequenced sample consisted of peripheral blood. J is TRBJ1-3 and V is TRBV6-2 or TRBV6-3; maybe TRBD1 (5 bases). The CDR3 is CASSYPYDSSGNTIYF. The CDR3 DNA sequence: TGTGCCAGCAGTTACCCCTATGACAGCTCTGGAAACACCATATATTTT.